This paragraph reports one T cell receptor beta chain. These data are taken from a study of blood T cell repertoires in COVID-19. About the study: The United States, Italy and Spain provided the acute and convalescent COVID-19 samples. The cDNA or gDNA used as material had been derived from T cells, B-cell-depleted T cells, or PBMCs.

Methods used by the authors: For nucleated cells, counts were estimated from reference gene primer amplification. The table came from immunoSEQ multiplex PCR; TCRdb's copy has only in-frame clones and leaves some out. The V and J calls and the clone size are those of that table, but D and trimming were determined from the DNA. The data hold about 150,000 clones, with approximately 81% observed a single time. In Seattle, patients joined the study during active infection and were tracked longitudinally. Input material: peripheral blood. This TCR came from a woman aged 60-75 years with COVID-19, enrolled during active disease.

CDR3 bases: TGCGCCAGCAGCCAAGGTGACAGCTTCTCGTACAATGAGCAGTTCTTC. Translating gives CASSQGDSFSYNEQFF. The chain links TRBV4-1 to TRBJ2-1; D is possibly TRBD1 (5 bases). V was pared by 1 base and J by 4 bases, with 14 bases between. The CDR3 is 16 residues long. CDR1 and CDR2 from the germline V gene are MGHRA and YSYEKL.